The 29 T cell receptor beta chains listed next were all sequenced from one sample in a study of cytomegalovirus exposure and HLA in healthy donors (dated by TCRdb to 2017 to 2019). To prepare the library, the immunoSEQ multiplex PCR assay was applied. A mixture of 60 forward primers for TCR Vbeta segments and 13 reverse primers for TCR Jbeta segments was used in the multiplex PCR. TCRdb re-hosts the immuneACCESS table, in-frame sequences only. Its copies lack some clones; in the studies checked, an unresolved V gene accounts for under half of them, and the cause for the rest is not known. For this sample the table gives roughly 150,000 clones, of which more than 75% were detected only once. The ten most abundant clones make up over 13% of the sample. The sample consisted of PBMCs. The receptors come from a woman aged 40 to 50 in good health and CMV-seronegative.

This chain uses TRBV7-2 with TRBJ2-7, with 7 bases identical to TRBD1. This CDR3 has 13 amino acids. Looked up from germline, CDR1 is SGHTA and CDR2 is FQGNSA. Trimming at V came to 5 bases and at J to 1 base, leaving 2 bases not matched to a gene. The CDR3 DNA reads as TGTGCCAGCAGCCGGGACAGATCCTACGAGCAGTACTTC. Translating gives CASSRDRSYEQYF.

V and J are TRBV5-1 and TRBJ1-1, with D unclear. This CDR3 is built from 14 residues. Deletions cut 2 bases from V and 1 base from J, with 9 bases between. Germline V gene lookup returns CDR1 SGHRS and CDR2 YFSETQ. The CDR3 coding sequence is TGCGCCAGCAGCTTTTCAGGCTCGAACACTGAAGCTTTCTTT. Amino acids: CASSFSGSNTEAFF.

The chain is built from TRBV6-1 and TRBJ1-3; 8 nucleotides line up with TRBD1. This CDR3 comprises 13 residues. Germline values: CDR1 MNHNS, CDR2 SASEGT. After removal of 5 bases from V and 4 bases from J, the junction contained 1 base not matched to a gene. The CDR3 reads CASSRDRGNTIYF. The CDR3, as DNA: TGTGCCAGCAGTCGGGACAGGGGAAACACCATATATTTT.

This chain links TRBV7-3 with TRBJ2-3; D is perhaps TRBD1 (5 bases). CDR3 length equals 14 residues. Germline CDR1 reads SGHTA; CDR2 reads FQGTGA. The V end lost 2 bases, the J end lost 0 bases, and 6 bases lay between the germline ends. This CDR3 reads CASSLGASTDTQYF. The CDR3 region has the DNA TGTGCCAGCAGCTTAGGGGCTAGCACAGATACGCAGTATTTT.

This rearrangement joins TRBV28 to TRBJ2-1; D may be TRBD1 (6 bases). From germline, CDR1 is MDHEN and CDR2 SYDVKM. The CDR3 contains 14 residues. Trimming stripped 2 bases from V and 5 bases from J, with 10 bases between. In DNA, the CDR3 is TGTGCCAGCAGTTTAGGGGGCCCCCACAATGAGCAGTTCTTC. It codes for CASSLGGPHNEQFF.

This chain uses TRBV28 with TRBJ1-6; 9 bases align to TRBD1. The V gene's germline CDR1 is MDHEN and CDR2 SYDVKM. CDR3 length: 14 residues. Trimming at V came to 7 bases and at J to 10 bases, leaving 8 bases not matched to a gene. CDR3 residues: CASKSGQGPSPLHF. The CDR3 DNA sequence: TGTGCCAGCAAATCAGGACAGGGGCCGTCACCCCTCCACTTT.

This clone was detected only once. V gene TRBV5-6 combines with J gene TRBJ1-6, with D perhaps matching TRBD1 (5 bases). Germline assignment: CDR1 SGHDT and CDR2 YYEEEE. V lost 5 bases and J lost 4, with 13 bases in between. This CDR3 has 15 residues. The CDR3 reads CASRTTEWYNSPLHF. The CDR3 coding sequence is TGTGCCAGCAGGACGACAGAGTGGTATAATTCACCCCTCCACTTT.

With respect to this clone: The sample holds other DNA sequences that translate to the same CDR3. This chain uses TRBV7-3 with TRBJ1-1; perhaps TRBD1 as D (6 bases). CDR3 length: 13 amino acids. V was pared by 5 bases and J by 1 base, with 8 bases between. Germline V CDR1 and CDR2: SGHTA, FQGTGA. In DNA, the CDR3 is TGTGCCAGCAGCCCGGGACAGAACACTGAAGCTTTCTTT. This encodes CASSPGQNTEAFF. Supplemented by reference TRBV7-3 and TRBJ1-1, the full variable domain reads GAGVSQTPSNKVTEKGKYVELRCDPISGHTALYWYRQSLGQGPEFLIYFQGTGAADDSGLPNDRFFAVRPEGSVSTLKIQRTERGDSAVYLCASSPGQNTEAFFGQGTRLTVV.

The genes are TRBV21-1 and TRBJ1-6; TRBD1 is the table's D call and was not checked against the DNA. TRBV21-1 is designated a pseudogene. This CDR3 spans 17 amino acids. This CDR3 is CASSGPEGGTGHLLLHF. CDR3 DNA sequence: TGTGCCAGCAGCGGCCCTGAGGGGGGGACAGGACACCTTCTCCTCCACTTT.

J is TRBJ2-2 and V is TRBV28, with 7 bases aligning to TRBD2. Per the germline V gene, CDR1 is MDHEN and CDR2 is SYDVKM. CDR3 length: 17 residues. V lost 3 bases, J lost 0 bases, and 7 bases stayed unmatched. The CDR3: CASSFFSGPTNTGELFF. For the CDR3, the DNA is TGTGCCAGCAGTTTCTTTAGCGGGCCCACGAACACCGGGGAGCTGTTTTTT.

With respect to this clone: One end of the junction does not line up with germline, which may come from a read error. V is TRBV5-4 and J is TRBJ2-5; the D gene is possibly TRBD2 (6 bases). CDR1 and CDR2 from the germline V gene are SGHNT and YYREEE (reference sequence). The CDR3 extends over 15 amino acids. CDR3 region: CARSSPGLYQETQYF. For the CDR3, the DNA is TGTGCCCGCAGCTCCCCGGGACTCTACCAAGAGACCCAGTACTTC.

In this sample, this clone turned up a few times. The CDR3 DNA follows: TGTGCCAGCAGCTTAACATCCTGGATCTTCGGGGGTAGAGGAAACACCATATATTTT. Protein sequence: CASSLTSWIFGGRGNTIYF. The chain joins TRBV11-2 to TRBJ1-3; tentative D call: TRBD1 (5 bases). In germline, CDR1 is SGHAT, CDR2 FQNNGV. The germline V and J ends were trimmed by 2 bases and 4 bases, with 24 bases remaining between them. This CDR3 contains 19 residues.

The chain employs TRBV29-1 and TRBJ2-1; 7 bases are shared with TRBD2. CDR1 SQVTM and CDR2 ANQGSEA come from the germline V gene. The length of the CDR3 is 16 residues. Trimming at V came to 4 bases and at J to 2 bases, leaving 11 bases not matched to a gene. The CDR3, as DNA: TGCAGCGTTGTCCCCACTGCCCTAGCGGCCTACAATGAGCAGTTCTTC. Its protein product is CSVVPTALAAYNEQFF.

This clone turned up a few times. The rearrangement joins TRBV11-2 to TRBJ2-7; 9 bases agree with TRBD1. The germline V gene has CDR1 SGHAT and CDR2 FQNNGV. The CDR3 is 15 amino acids. The V segment lost 2 bases and the J segment 2 bases; nucleotides outside the gene matches: 4. CDR3 sequence (DNA): TGTGCCAGCAGCTTACTCGGGACAGGGCCCTACGAGCAGTACTTC. This codes for CASSLLGTGPYEQYF.

This chain connects TRBV2 to TRBJ2-1; 8 bases are shared with TRBD2. The CDR3 sequence is 16 residues long. V trimming: 8 bases; J trimming: 8 bases; junction bases outside the gene matches: 17. Germline V gene lookup returns CDR1 SNHLY and CDR2 FYNNEI. The CDR3 region has the DNA TGTGCCAGCGTTGGGGAGTTGGGGACTAGTGGGGATGAGCAGTTCTTC. It translates to CASVGELGTSGDEQFF.

The gene calls are TRBV6-1 and TRBJ1-1; D ambiguous. Trimming took off 8 bases at V and 1 base at J, with 8 bases between the two ends. The germline CDR1 and CDR2 sequences are MNHNS and SASEGT. This CDR3 comprises 12 residues. The CDR3 nucleotides are TGTGCCAGCGGCCGCCAGAACACTGAAGCTTTCTTT. Its translation is CASGRQNTEAFF.

V usage is TRBV10-1 and J usage is TRBJ2-7, with 12 bases matching TRBD2. This CDR3 region has 16 residues. The V gene end was trimmed by 0 bases and the J gene end by 3 bases; junction bases not matched to a gene: 3. Germline assignment: CDR1 WNHNN and CDR2 SYGVQD (reference sequence). CDR3 region: CASSESLAGGYYEQYF. The CDR3 nucleotides are TGCGCCAGCAGTGAGTCACTAGCGGGGGGCTACTACGAGCAGTACTTC.

The chain uses TRBV15 and TRBJ2-4; TRBD1 is a possible D gene (6 bases). V lost 5 bases to trimming and J lost 12 bases, with 17 bases between them. CDR1 is LNHNV and CDR2 is YYDKDF in the germline V gene (reference sequence). CDR3 length equals 13 residues. DNA of the CDR3: TGTGCCACCAGCGTCCGGAGCAGGGGCAGTCAGTACTTC. Translated: CATSVRSRGSQYF.

This CDR3 reads CSVEAIVPGYNEQFF. CDR3 sequence (DNA): TGCAGCGTTGAAGCCATCGTCCCGGGGTACAATGAGCAGTTCTTC. The chain has TRBV29-1 and TRBJ2-1, with a possible D match to TRBD2 (5 bases). This CDR3 is 15 amino acids long. CDR1 is SQVTM, CDR2 ANQGSEA, per germline. Trimming pared 1 base from V and 4 bases from J, leaving 14 bases between.

This rearrangement joins TRBV9 to TRBJ2-2; tentatively, D is TRBD2 (5 bases). CDR1 and CDR2 from the germline V gene are SGDLS and YYNGEE. Trimming removed 0 bases from V and 6 bases from J, with 15 bases in between. The CDR3 extends over 16 amino acids. This chain's CDR3 is CASSVAVGSAAGELFF. In DNA form, the CDR3 reads TGTGCCAGCAGCGTAGCGGTGGGGAGCGCCGCCGGGGAGCTGTTTTTT. Looking up the rest from reference TRBV9 and TRBJ2-2 gives the full variable domain: DSGVTQTPKHLITATGQRVTLRCSPRSGDLSVYWYQQSLDQGLQFLIQYYNGEERAKGNILERFSAQQFPDLHSELNLSSLELGDSALYFCASSVAVGSAAGELFFGEGSRLTVL.

Remarks on this clone: The germline gene is not matched at one end of the junction; a read error may be the cause. The rearrangement uses TRBV5-8 and TRBJ2-4; 8 bases line up with TRBD2. Germline V gene data show CDR1 as SGHTS and CDR2 as YDEGEE. The CDR3 has 19 residues. The CDR3 DNA follows: TGTGCCAGCAACCCAGAGCCGGGACTAGTTTGGGGAAGGGAAAACAGTCAGTACTTC. Protein product: CASNPEPGLVWGRENSQYF.

The chain couples TRBV6-4 to TRBJ2-2, with 10 bases identical to TRBD2. CDR3 length equals 16 residues. With V trimmed by 5 bases and J by 1 base, 4 bases remained unmatched. Germline V gene sequence: CDR1 MRHNA, CDR2 SNTAGT. The CDR3 loop is CASSYVAGGNTGELFF. The CDR3 DNA follows: TGTGCCAGCAGTTACGTAGCGGGAGGGAACACCGGGGAGCTGTTTTTT.

This chain links TRBV28 with TRBJ2-4, with a weak D call TRBD1 (6 bases). Germline CDR1 MDHEN, CDR2 SYDVKM. This CDR3 contains 15 residues. Trimming stripped 5 bases from V and 6 bases from J, with 17 bases between. DNA of the CDR3: TGTGCCAGCAGTCCCGAAGGGGCAGGGGCAAACATTCAGTACTTC. This translates into CASSPEGAGANIQYF. The full variable domain, completed using reference TRBV28 and TRBJ2-4, is DVKVTQSSRYLVKRTGEKVFLECVQDMDHENMFWYRQDPGLGLRLIYFSYDVKMKEKGDIPEGYSVSREKKERFSLILESASTNQTSMYLCASSPEGAGANIQYFGAGTRLSVL.

A few counts support this clone. This chain links TRBV2 with TRBJ1-5, with a tentative D call TRBD1 (5 bases). In germline, CDR1 is SNHLY, CDR2 FYNNEI. The CDR3 consists of 19 residues. V dropped 1 base and J dropped 6 bases, with 25 bases sitting between them. CDR3 loop: CASSEGVRSLGTGGQPQHF. CDR3 DNA sequence: TGTGCCAGCAGTGAAGGGGTCCGGTCTTTGGGGACCGGGGGTCAGCCCCAGCATTTT.

The gene calls are TRBV14 and TRBJ1-1; D remains unclear. The CDR3 contains 13 residues. The V end lost 0 bases, the J end lost 1 base, and 3 bases lay between the germline ends. Germline V lookup: CDR1 SGHDN, CDR2 FVKESK. CDR3 coding DNA: TGTGCCAGCAGCCAAGATAGGAACACTGAAGCTTTCTTT. Translation: CASSQDRNTEAFF.

The chain links TRBV9 to TRBJ1-2, with D perhaps matching TRBD1 (5 bases). V was shortened by 3 bases and J by 9 bases, with 18 bases between the two germline ends. CDR3 length equals 14 residues. Germline values: CDR1 SGDLS, CDR2 YYNGEE. As DNA, the CDR3 is TGTGCCAGCAGCGCAGCTTCCCGGGACTGGAGCTACACCTTC. Protein: CASSAASRDWSYTF.

The rearrangement uses TRBV11-2 and TRBJ1-5; possible D gene TRBD1, 6 bases. The germline CDR1 and CDR2 sequences are SGHAT and FQNNGV. V lost 3 bases, J lost 2 bases, and 14 bases lay in between. This CDR3 spans 16 amino acids. CDR3 protein: CASSLNQGLGNQPQHF. In nucleotides, the CDR3 is TGTGCCAGCAGCTTGAATCAGGGGTTGGGCAATCAGCCCCAGCATTTT.

The rearrangement links TRBV9 to TRBJ1-4, with a possible D match to TRBD1 (5 bases). Germline values: CDR1 SGDLS, CDR2 YYNGEE. Trimming shortened V by 6 bases and J by 10 bases, and 22 bases separated the two germline ends. The CDR3 totals 15 residues. The CDR3 protein is CASTPAEGAQGKLFF. The CDR3 DNA reads as TGTGCCAGCACCCCAGCTGAAGGGGCGCAGGGAAAACTGTTTTTT.

CDR3 nucleotides: TGTGCCAGCAGCCTCGACAGGTTCCCTGAAGCTTTCTTT. It yields the protein CASSLDRFPEAFF. This sequence joins TRBV7-9 and TRBJ1-1; TRBD1 is a possible D gene (6 bases). The CDR3 runs to 13 residues. Looked up from germline, CDR1 is SEHNR and CDR2 is FQNEAQ (reference sequence). Trimming left V 5 bases short and J 6 bases short, with 13 bases between. Looking up the rest from reference TRBV7-9 and TRBJ1-1 gives the full variable domain: DTGVSQNPRHKITKRGQNVTFRCDPISEHNRLYWYRQTLGQGPEFLTYFQNEAQLEKSRLLSDRFSAERPKGSFSTLEIQRTEQGDSAMYLCASSLDRFPEAFFGQGTRLTVV.